Listed below are T cell receptor beta chains from one sample, sequenced in a study of blood T cells in healthy people across ages. TCRdb passed the 5' RACE reads through MiXCR, listing each CDR3 protein once. The repertoire holds just over 800,000 distinct CDR3 sequences, with under 80% as singletons. The sample taken for sequencing was blood. All receptors derive from a man in his thirties or forties in good health. Each CDR3 is given with its conserved first and last residue. D genes are given only for firm matches.

TRBV5-1,-,CASRAGTEYMAGYTF
TRBV6-5,TRBD1,CASSYSRGQGARNEQFF
TRBV19,-,CASSSQGLTDTQYF
TRBV5-1,TRBD1,CASSLVSTGGYNEQFF
TRBV12-3/TRBV12-4,-,CASSLARDVFYEQYF
TRBV18,-,CASSPQASNTEAFF
TRBV6-6,TRBD2,CASSPLGLAGGNEQFF
TRBV29-1,-,CSVEGSTGELFF
TRBV7-2,-,CASSFRNLWTVNEKLFF
TRBV6-5,TRBD2,CASSYGDSGSLDTQYF